This TCR beta chain was observed in a study of T cell changes during pregnancy in multiple sclerosis. The V segment lost 4 bases and the J segment 9 bases; nucleotides outside the gene matches: 10. This CDR3 contains 15 residues. CDR1 and CDR2 from the germline V gene are LGHNA and YNFKEQ. TCRdb keeps only in-frame clones here, not all; method: immunoSEQ multiplex PCR. The data hold approximately 100,000 clones, with 90% to 95% observed a single time. This clonotype was sampled from a female donor with multiple sclerosis, enrolled in a pregnancy study. The material sequenced was peripheral blood, taken before pregnancy. The V and J genes are TRBV4-2 and TRBJ2-1; 9 bases are a match to TRBD1. The CDR3 nucleotides are TGTGCCAGCAGCCGAATTTTACAGGGGGCGGGTGAGCAGTTCTTC. Translated: CASSRILQGAGEQFF.